These 24 T cell receptor beta chains came from one sample sequenced in a study of T cell repertoires in cytomegalovirus infection. TCRdb passed the reads through MiXCR, listing each CDR3 protein once. The table records about 900,000 distinct CDR3 sequences, 30% to 40% of them present only once. Their antigens remain unidentified. The material was cultured CD8+ T cells from PBMCs, obtained from culture after CMV antigen stimulation. The receptor set was obtained from a human donor in good health (CMV status not recorded). Some clones in this sample may be carry-over from other donors' samples.

This chain links TRBV19 with TRBJ2-1, with 8 bases matching TRBD1. The V gene end was trimmed by 1 base and the J gene end by 10 bases; junction bases not matched to a gene: 15. Germline V gene lookup returns CDR1 LNHDA and CDR2 SQIVND (reference sequence). The CDR3 contains 17 residues. CDR3 residues: CASSIGRQGPREVEQFF. DNA of the CDR3: TGTGCCAGTAGTATAGGGAGACAGGGGCCAAGAGAGGTGGAGCAGTTCTTC.

This clonotype was found a few times. The rearrangement uses TRBV12-5 and TRBJ2-3; D unclear. This CDR3 has 13 residues. The V gene lost 2 bases and the J gene lost 4 bases, with 7 bases spanning the gap. From germline, CDR1 is LGHNT and CDR2 FRNRAP. The CDR3 nucleotides are TGTGCTAGTGGTTTGTGGGGTGCAGATACGCAGTATTTT. Protein product: CASGLWGADTQYF.

This rearrangement joins TRBV27 to TRBJ2-7, with TRBD2 as a possible D gene (6 bases). CDR3 length equals 15 residues. The germline V gene encodes CDR1 MNHEY and CDR2 SMNVEV (reference sequence). CDR3 sequence: CASNLGTGSSYEQYV. In DNA, the CDR3 is TGTGCCAGCAATTTAGGGACTGGGAGCTCCTACGAGCAGTACGTC.

The J gene is TRBJ2-1, the V gene TRBV5-1; D gene unclear. The V end lost 5 bases, the J end lost 3 bases, and 15 bases lay between the germline ends. CDR1 and CDR2 from the germline V gene are SGHRS and YFSETQ. The CDR3 has 15 residues. CDR3 in amino acids: CASSVGNGFYNEQFF. The DNA of the CDR3 is TGCGCCAGCAGTGTGGGTAATGGGTTCTACAATGAGCAGTTCTTC.

As DNA, the CDR3 is TGTGCCAGCAGCGAGAAGCACGGGATCTATGGCTACACCTTC. Its translation is CASSEKHGIYGYTF. The chain links TRBV9 to TRBJ1-2; D unresolved. This CDR3 contains 14 residues. CDR1 is SGDLS and CDR2 is YYNGEE in the germline V gene. Trimming took off 3 bases at V and 4 bases at J, with 13 bases between the two ends.

In its sample, this clonotype was seen many times. The chain uses TRBV7-9 and TRBJ1-6, with D unresolved. Germline V gives CDR1 SEHNR, CDR2 FQNEAQ (reference sequence). The CDR3 consists of 15 residues. Trimming pared 8 bases from V and 4 bases from J, leaving 15 bases between. Here the CDR3 DNA reads TGTGCCAGCCAACACCCCGAGGATTATAATTCACCCCTCCACTTT. Translation gives CASQHPEDYNSPLHF.

Concerning this clonotype: One junction end disagrees with the germline gene, perhaps due to a read error. V gene TRBV7-6 combines with J gene TRBJ2-1, with a weak D call TRBD2 (6 bases). Per germline, CDR1 SGHVS and CDR2 FNYEAQ. The CDR3 runs to 15 residues. In DNA form, the CDR3 reads TGTGTCAGCAGCTCCCGGGACTTACCCTACAATGAGCAGTTCTTC. It translates to CVSSSRDLPYNEQFF.

The chain combines TRBV20-1 with TRBJ2-1, with 11 bases that match TRBD2. The V segment lost 3 bases and the J segment 8 bases; nucleotides outside the gene matches: 18. Germline CDR1 and CDR2: DFQATT and SNEGSKA (reference sequence). The CDR3 has 18 amino acids. The CDR3 nucleotides read TGCAGTGCTAGTCCGCCTTCCGAACTAGCGGGGGACAGGGATGAGCAGTTCTTC. Translation gives CSASPPSELAGDRDEQFF.

V usage is TRBV11-3 and J usage is TRBJ2-3; TRBD1 agrees at 11 bases. Trimming at V came to 1 base and at J to 6 bases, leaving 3 bases not matched to a gene. The germline gives CDR1 SGHNT, CDR2 YENEEA. This CDR3 contains 15 residues. The CDR3 coding sequence is TGTGCCAGCAGCTTAGGGGACAGGGGGTTGGATACGCAGTATTTT. It translates to CASSLGDRGLDTQYF.

The V call is TRBV4-1, the J call TRBJ1-5; 8 bases agree with TRBD1. V shed 0 bases and J 1 base; nucleotides not matched to a gene: 5. There are 17 residues in the CDR3. Germline CDR1 and CDR2: MGHRA and YSYEKL. The CDR3, as DNA: TGCGCCAGCAGCCAAGAGGGACACAGGGGGAGCAATCAGCCCCAGCATTTT. Translated, it gives CASSQEGHRGSNQPQHF.

The chain is built from TRBV19 and TRBJ2-3, with D perhaps TRBD2 (6 bases). Germline loops: CDR1 LNHDA, CDR2 SQIVND (reference sequence). The CDR3 has 15 residues. V was clipped by 3 bases and J by 2 bases, with 12 bases between them. For the CDR3, the DNA is TGTGCCAGTAGTATGACGGGGGATATCACAGATACGCAGTATTTT. Protein product: CASSMTGDITDTQYF.

In this sample, this clonotype turned up many times. The chain has TRBV7-8 and TRBJ2-1; 8 nucleotides align to TRBD2. The CDR3 is 17 amino acids. With V trimmed by 4 bases and J by 0 bases, 8 bases remained unmatched. Germline CDR1 is SGHVS and CDR2 is FQNEAQ. The CDR3 sequence: CASSSPGGAISYNEQFF. The CDR3 region has the DNA TGTGCCAGCAGCTCCCCCGGGGGGGCTATCTCCTACAATGAGCAGTTCTTC.

This clonotype has just a few counts. Here the CDR3 reads CAIRGSGGNTDTQYF. Here the CDR3 DNA reads TGTGCCATCAGAGGAAGCGGGGGGAACACAGATACGCAGTATTTT. This chain joins TRBV10-3 and TRBJ2-3; 9 bases are a match to TRBD2. Trimming removed 6 bases from V and 2 bases from J; junction bases left unmatched: 6. The CDR3 contains 15 residues. In germline, CDR1 is ENHRY, CDR2 SYGVKD.

The chain has TRBV7-9 and TRBJ2-2; possibly TRBD1 for D (6 bases). V dropped 1 base and J dropped 0 bases, with 15 bases sitting between them. The CDR3 sequence is 18 residues long. Germline V gene sequence: CDR1 SEHNR, CDR2 FQNEAQ (reference sequence). Written as DNA, the CDR3 is TGTGCCAGCAGCTTAGTTCCAGGGGCCGGATCGAACACCGGGGAGCTGTTTTTT. It translates to CASSLVPGAGSNTGELFF.

CDR3 sequence reads: CASSSVGGPNTGELFF. In DNA form, the CDR3 reads TGTGCCAGCAGCTCTGTAGGGGGACCGAACACCGGGGAGCTGTTTTTT. The J gene is TRBJ2-2, the V gene TRBV7-6, with D tentatively TRBD1 (6 bases). The CDR3 extends over 16 amino acids. The germline V gene encodes CDR1 SGHVS and CDR2 FNYEAQ. Trimming stripped 4 bases from V and 0 bases from J, with 12 bases between.

The chain employs TRBV7-9 and TRBJ1-4; D is uncertain. Deletions cut 6 bases from V and 4 bases from J, with 18 bases between. Germline CDR1 is SEHNR and CDR2 is FQNEAQ (reference sequence). The CDR3 runs 16 residues. CDR3 loop: CASSRDGDSYNEKLFF. The CDR3 DNA reads TGTGCCAGCAGTCGAGACGGAGACTCCTATAATGAAAAACTGTTTTTT.

The sample holds many counts of this clonotype. The chain joins TRBV6-1 to TRBJ1-1, with 10 bases matching TRBD1. Germline V gene data show CDR1 as MNHNS and CDR2 as SASEGT. CDR3 length equals 14 residues. J was trimmed by 5 bases and V by 5 bases; bases with no gene match: 5. The CDR3 spells CASSLGQGITEAFF. CDR3 coding DNA: TGTGCCAGCAGTTTGGGACAGGGGATAACTGAAGCTTTCTTT.

Concerning this clonotype itself: Germline and junction disagree at one end, which may indicate a read error. This chain joins TRBV9 and TRBJ2-2, with D perhaps TRBD1 (5 bases). Germline V gene data show CDR1 as SGDLS and CDR2 as YYNGEE. The CDR3 is 13 residues long. The CDR3 is CVSSPGSPGELFF. The CDR3 DNA follows: TGTGTCAGCAGCCCAGGGTCCCCCGGGGAGCTGTTTTTT. The variable domain in full, with the rest retrieved from reference TRBV9 and TRBJ2-2, is DSGVTQTPKHLITATGQRVTLRCSPRSGDLSVYWYQQSLDQGLQFLIQYYNGEERAKGNILERFSAQQFPDLHSELNLSSLELGDSALYFCVSSPGSPGELFFGEGSRLTVL.

In its sample, this clonotype was seen a few times. V and J are TRBV4-1 and TRBJ2-1, with D possibly TRBD1 on 6 matching bases. Germline V CDR1 and CDR2: MGHRA, YSYEKL. This CDR3 has 18 amino acids. Trimming cost V 0 bases and J 0 bases, with 15 bases left between them. The chain's CDR3 is CASSQDGGPLSSYNEQFF. The CDR3 nucleotides are TGCGCCAGCAGCCAAGATGGGGGCCCCCTGAGCTCCTACAATGAGCAGTTCTTC.

This clonotype occurred a few times. This chain links TRBV4-3 with TRBJ1-4; D gene ambiguous. V lost 1 base, J lost 1 base, and 7 bases lay in between. There are 15 residues in the CDR3. CDR1 LGHNA and CDR2 YSLEER come from the germline V gene. CDR3 sequence reads: CASSQVPVTNEKLFF. CDR3 bases: TGCGCCAGCAGCCAAGTCCCAGTAACTAATGAAAAACTGTTTTTT.

This chain links TRBV5-4 with TRBJ2-7; 8 bases line up with TRBD1. Trimming cost V 4 bases and J 5 bases; bases outside gene matches: 5. The germline CDR1 and CDR2 sequences are SGHNT and YYREEE (reference sequence). This CDR3 is 13 amino acids long. CDR3 amino acids: CASSHADRDEQYF. CDR3 nucleotides: TGTGCCAGCAGCCATGCGGACAGGGACGAGCAGTACTTC.

The J gene is TRBJ1-4, the V gene TRBV12-5, with D hard to call. There are 14 residues in the CDR3. Germline assignment: CDR1 LGHNT and CDR2 FRNRAP. V dropped 2 bases and J dropped 7 bases, with 11 bases sitting between them. The CDR3 region is CASGLNWNGEKLFF. The CDR3 DNA reads as TGTGCTAGTGGTTTGAATTGGAATGGTGAAAAACTGTTTTTT.

The chain joins TRBV27 to TRBJ2-1, with D perhaps assigned TRBD1 or TRBD2 (6 bases each). Looked up from germline, CDR1 is MNHEY and CDR2 is SMNVEV (reference sequence). V lost 6 bases, J lost 9 bases, and 24 bases lay in between. There are 16 residues in the CDR3. The CDR3 DNA reads as TGTGCCAGCAGCCCCAATTTGGGGGGCTTTTTGATTGAGCAGTTCTTC. This translates into CASSPNLGGFLIEQFF.

CDR3 DNA: TGTGCCAGCAGCCGGACGGAGAACAATGAGCAGTTCTTC. Translated, it gives CASSRTENNEQFF. The V gene is TRBV6-5, the J gene TRBJ2-1, with unresolved D. CDR1 is MNHEY, CDR2 SVGAGI, per germline. Deletions cut 6 bases from V and 5 bases from J, with 11 bases between. The CDR3 loop spans 13 amino acids.